This T cell receptor beta chain was found in a study of T cell changes during pregnancy in multiple sclerosis. Germline assignment: CDR1 SNHLY and CDR2 FYNNEI. V lost 3 bases to trimming and J lost 5 bases, with 19 bases between them. The CDR3 is 16 amino acids. This clone has more than one count but fewer than ten. Sequencing was performed with immunoSEQ multiplex PCR; in TCRdb, only in-frame clones are kept and a portion is missing. Of tens of thousands of clones in the sample, roughly nine tenths were seen once. J is TRBJ1-1 and V is TRBV2; D remains ambiguous. Sequenced here: CD8+ T cells from peripheral blood mononuclear cells, sampled in the second trimester of pregnancy. The receptor comes from a female donor with multiple sclerosis, enrolled in a pregnancy study. Here the CDR3 DNA reads TGTGCCAGCAGTGACCGGTCGGAGTCGGGGAAAACTGAAGCTTTCTTT. Protein: CASSDRSESGKTEAFF.